Below are 6 T cell receptor beta chains sequenced from a single sample in a study of CD8+CD57+ T cells in acquired aplastic anemia. Patients sequenced had flow cytometry evidence of CD8+CD57+ cell expansion. TCR beta VDJ combinations and CDR3 sequences were profiled from genomic DNA. MiXCR, run by TCRdb on the reads, gives a single entry per CDR3 protein. The sample has approximately 80,000 distinct CDR3 sequences, roughly three quarters seen once. Sequenced material: sorted CD4+, CD8+, or CD8+CD57+ T cells (not recorded which) from PBMCs. The receptor source for this set is a human donor with aplastic anemia.

About this clonotype: The missing conserved phenylalanine or tryptophan at the end of this CDR3 makes a read error likely. The genes are TRBV10-3 and TRBJ2-7; D ambiguous. The CDR3 spans 12 residues. Between the trimmed V and J ends, which lost 0 bases and 5 bases, there was a span of 5 bases. Germline CDR1 ENHRY, CDR2 SYGVKD. The DNA of the CDR3 is TGTGCCATCAGTGAGTCGATGAACGAGCAGTACCTC. It encodes CAISESMNEQYL.

This chain uses TRBV7-2 with TRBJ2-1, with D tentatively TRBD2 (6 bases). The CDR3 extends over 16 amino acids. The V end lost 1 base, the J end lost 0 bases, and 10 bases lay between the germline ends. Per germline, CDR1 SGHTA and CDR2 FQGNSA. Here the CDR3 reads CASSLGRGGSYNEQFF. Here the CDR3 DNA reads TGTGCCAGCAGCTTAGGGCGGGGTGGCTCCTACAATGAGCAGTTCTTC.

This chain joins TRBV7-9 and TRBJ2-7; D gene uncertain. This CDR3 region has 13 residues. Per germline, CDR1 SEHNR and CDR2 FQNEAQ (reference sequence). V lost 0 bases to trimming and J lost 2 bases, with 5 bases between them. The CDR3 sequence: CASSLARTYEQYF. Written as DNA, the CDR3 is TGTGCCAGCAGCTTAGCCAGAACCTACGAGCAGTACTTC.

The chain's CDR3 is CATSKVLRKDNEQFF. The CDR3 DNA reads TGTGCCACCAGCAAGGTCTTACGAAAAGATAATGAGCAGTTCTTC. The chain is built from TRBV15 and TRBJ2-1; no definite D call. The CDR3 length is 15 residues. Per the germline V gene, CDR1 is LNHNV and CDR2 is YYDKDF (reference sequence). V was shortened by 4 bases and J by 7 bases, with 17 bases between the two germline ends.

Concerning this clonotype itself: This may come from a read error, since a much larger clone is one base off. The V gene is TRBV10-3, the J gene TRBJ2-1; TRBD2 matches 13 bases. Germline CDR1 is ENHRY and CDR2 is SYGVKD. V shed 4 bases and J 6 bases; nucleotides not matched to a gene: 0. The CDR3 is 14 amino acids. CDR3 coding DNA: TGTGCCATCAGTGGGACTAGCGGGAGCAATGAGCAGTTCTTC. Amino acids: CAISGTSGSNEQFF.

This clonotype was counted a single time. This sequence may be a read error, since a much larger clone differs from it by one base. The chain recombines TRBV7-3 with TRBJ2-3; possibly TRBD2 for D (5 bases). This CDR3 region has 14 residues. Germline V lookup: CDR1 SGHTA, CDR2 FQGTGA. Here the CDR3 reads CAGSLDASPDTQYF. The CDR3 DNA reads as TGTGCCGGCAGCCTAGACGCTAGCCCAGATACGCAGTATTTT. The full variable domain, completed using reference TRBV7-3 and TRBJ2-3, is GAGVSQTPSNKVTEKGKYVELRCDPISGHTALYWYRQSLGQGPEFLIYFQGTGAADDSGLPNDRFFAVRPEGSVSTLKIQRTERGDSAVYLCAGSLDASPDTQYFGPGTRLTVL.